A single sample is the source of the 29 T cell receptor beta chains below, sequenced in a study of T cells in localized non-small cell lung cancer (dated by TCRdb to about 2020). The protocol used for the library was the immunoSEQ multiplex PCR assay. TCRdb took this table from immuneACCESS and kept in-frame rearrangements with V and J called. Such tables lack part of the clones; where checked against another copy, unresolved V genes explain under half of the gap, and the rest is unexplained. Within this sample are around 41,000 clones, with 75% to 95% of them counted one time only. 8% to 11% of the sample lies in the top ten. Material: PBMCs, obtained before any cancer treatment. Receptors originate from a woman aged 40-69 years with stage II lung adenocarcinoma.

The chain links TRBV18 to TRBJ1-4; unclear D gene. Trimming removed 3 bases at V and 8 bases at J, with 10 bases between. CDR3 length: 13 residues. CDR1 and CDR2 (germline): KGHSH, LQKENI. The DNA for the CDR3 is TGTGCCAGCTCACCTGGGGTGGGAGAAAAACTGTTTTTT. Amino acid sequence: CASSPGVGEKLFF. The entire variable domain, with the rest obtained from reference TRBV18 and TRBJ1-4, is as follows: NAGVMQNPRHLVRRRGQEARLRCSPMKGHSHVYWYRQLPEEGLKFMVYLQKENIIDESGMPKERFSAEFPKEGPSILRIQQVVRGDSAAYFCASSPGVGEKLFFGSGTQLSVL.

The table lists this clone with a count of one. The CDR3, as DNA: TGTGCCAGCAGCTTCAATGTCGGAAAACTGTTTTTT. This encodes CASSFNVGKLFF. The chain recombines TRBV5-6 with TRBJ1-4; D call uncertain. Trimming took 2 bases from V and 10 from J, leaving 9 bases between them. CDR1 and CDR2 (germline): SGHDT, YYEEEE. The CDR3 extends over 12 amino acids. Full variable domain (outside the CDR3, taken from reference TRBV5-6 and TRBJ1-4): DAGVTQSPTHLIKTRGQQVTLRCSPKSGHDTVSWYQQALGQGPQFIFQYYEEEERQRGNFPDRFSGHQFPNYSSELNVNALLLGDSALYLCASSFNVGKLFFGSGTQLSVL.

The rearrangement links TRBV6-6 to TRBJ2-7, with D possibly TRBD2 on 5 matching bases. The CDR3 is made up of 15 amino acids. The V end lost 2 bases, the J end lost 6 bases, and 17 bases lay between the germline ends. Germline CDR1 is MNHNY and CDR2 is SVGAGI (reference sequence). CDR3 loop: CASSYTLQRAREQYF. The CDR3 DNA is TGTGCCAGCAGTTACACCCTACAGAGGGCACGCGAGCAGTACTTC.

The chain couples TRBV11-2 to TRBJ2-3, with TRBD2 matching 7 bases. Germline V gene lookup returns CDR1 SGHAT and CDR2 FQNNGV. V shed 5 bases and J 1 base; nucleotides not matched to a gene: 3. The CDR3 length is 14 residues. CDR3 sequence (DNA): TGTGCCAGCAGCACAACTAGCGGCACAGATACGCAGTATTTT. Its translation: CASSTTSGTDTQYF.

This rearrangement joins TRBV28 to TRBJ2-3; 10 bases are a match to TRBD2. Germline V lookup: CDR1 MDHEN, CDR2 SYDVKM. The CDR3 is 15 residues long. The J segment lost 6 bases and the V segment lost 5 bases, leaving 8 bases of the junction unmatched. DNA for the CDR3: TGTGCCAGCAGTCACGGACTAGCGGTACACGATACGCAGTATTTT. Its protein product is CASSHGLAVHDTQYF.

The J gene is TRBJ1-1, the V gene TRBV29-1; D is possibly TRBD1 (5 bases). The CDR3 extends over 14 amino acids. The germline V and J ends were trimmed by 5 bases and 1 base, with 14 bases remaining between them. Germline loops: CDR1 SQVTM, CDR2 ANQGSEA. CDR3 sequence: CSVTKGRGNTEAFF. The CDR3 nucleotides are TGCAGCGTTACAAAGGGGAGGGGGAACACTGAAGCTTTCTTT.

The V call is TRBV2, the J call TRBJ2-1; a weak D match, TRBD2 (6 bases). Germline V gene sequence: CDR1 SNHLY, CDR2 FYNNEI. Trimming took 1 base from V and 7 from J, leaving 8 bases between them. The length of the CDR3 is 13 residues. As DNA, the CDR3 is TGTGCCAGCAGTGAAGGGACTATTAATGAGCAGTTCTTC. Its protein product is CASSEGTINEQFF.

V is TRBV7-2 and J is TRBJ1-2, with TRBD1 matching over 8 bases. The CDR3 runs 15 residues. Unmatched junction bases numbered 12, after V lost 5 bases and J lost 7 bases. Germline-derived CDR1 and CDR2 are SGHTA and FQGNSA. Here the CDR3 DNA reads TGTGCCAGCAGCCCCATCCTTGGACAGGGTGGTGGCTACACCTTC. It translates to CASSPILGQGGGYTF.

The gene calls are TRBV6-6 and TRBJ1-1, with D hard to call. Germline V gene lookup returns CDR1 MNHNY and CDR2 SVGAGI (reference sequence). This CDR3 comprises 13 residues. The V end lost 2 bases, the J end lost 7 bases, and 11 bases lay between the germline ends. CDR3 coding DNA: TGTGCCAGCAGTTACCAGGACGGTTTTGAAGCTTTCTTT. Translating it yields CASSYQDGFEAFF.

V and J are TRBV29-1 and TRBJ1-2; D uncertain. Trimming took off 3 bases at V and 7 bases at J, with 9 bases between the two ends. Germline V gene data show CDR1 as SQVTM and CDR2 as ANQGSEA. The CDR3 contains 11 residues. CDR3 nucleotides: TGCAGCGTTGATGAGCGAAGTGGCTACACCTTC. This sequence encodes CSVDERSGYTF.

The chain employs TRBV7-2 and TRBJ2-2, with 8 bases fitting TRBD2. V trimming: 1 base; J trimming: 7 bases; junction bases outside the gene matches: 14. Germline V CDR1 and CDR2: SGHTA, FQGNSA. The length of the CDR3 is 18 residues. This chain's CDR3 is CASSLGLKSGGYGGELFF. CDR3 DNA: TGTGCCAGCAGCTTAGGGCTGAAGTCGGGGGGGTACGGCGGGGAGCTGTTTTTT.

This CDR3 reads CASRRYDQGRNTEAFF. The CDR3, as DNA: TGTGCCAGTAGGCGGTACGACCAGGGGAGGAACACTGAAGCTTTCTTT. The chain is built from TRBV19 and TRBJ1-1, with D tentatively TRBD1 (6 bases). From germline, CDR1 is LNHDA and CDR2 SQIVND (reference sequence). The length of the CDR3 is 16 residues. Between the trimmed V and J ends, which lost 6 bases and 1 base, there was a span of 18 bases.

The V gene is TRBV7-2, the J gene TRBJ2-3, with a possible D match to TRBD2 (6 bases). V dropped 2 bases and J dropped 3 bases, with 9 bases sitting between them. Germline values: CDR1 SGHTA, CDR2 FQGNSA. The CDR3 loop spans 14 amino acids. The CDR3 DNA follows: TGTGCCAGCAGCTTAACTAGCAAAACAGATACGCAGTATTTT. This codes for CASSLTSKTDTQYF.

The chain has TRBV18 and TRBJ2-2, with 7 bases lining up with TRBD1. This CDR3 spans 15 amino acids. Germline trimming cut 3 bases from V and 0 bases from J; bases unmatched to any gene: 1. Germline CDR1 is KGHSH and CDR2 is LQKENI. The CDR3 region is CASSPGQANTGELFF. In nucleotides, the CDR3 is TGTGCCAGCTCACCTGGACAGGCGAACACCGGGGAGCTGTTTTTT.

The chain employs TRBV2 and TRBJ2-3, with 10 nucleotides matching TRBD2. The CDR3 has 20 residues. With 3 bases clipped from V and 5 bases from J, the junction kept 20 bases outside the gene matches. Germline V gene sequence: CDR1 SNHLY, CDR2 FYNNEI. The CDR3 protein is CASSEWLAGAIVPFGDTQYF. DNA for the CDR3: TGTGCCAGCAGTGAGTGGCTAGCGGGAGCTATTGTTCCGTTTGGAGATACGCAGTATTTT.

The rearrangement links TRBV5-6 to TRBJ2-5, with D possibly matching TRBD2 (5 bases). V dropped 2 bases and J dropped 5 bases, with 13 bases sitting between them. Germline lookup yields CDR1 SGHDT and CDR2 YYEEEE. This CDR3 comprises 14 residues. The CDR3 protein is CASSFAGTGETQYF. The CDR3 region has the DNA TGTGCCAGCAGCTTTGCGGGCACTGGGGAGACCCAGTACTTC.

The chain combines TRBV28 with TRBJ1-1, with a tentative D call TRBD1 (6 bases). This CDR3 has 16 amino acids. From germline, CDR1 is MDHEN and CDR2 SYDVKM. Trimming stripped 4 bases from V and 10 bases from J, with 25 bases between. The chain's CDR3 is CASSSPTTGSHFGAFF. In DNA form, the CDR3 reads TGTGCCAGCAGTTCGCCTACCACAGGGTCGCACTTCGGAGCTTTCTTT.

The chain couples TRBV19 to TRBJ2-3; 9 bases are shared with TRBD1. The CDR3 runs 15 residues. The V segment lost 6 bases and the J segment 5 bases; nucleotides outside the gene matches: 9. Germline V gives CDR1 LNHDA, CDR2 SQIVND (reference sequence). DNA for the CDR3: TGTGCCAGTAGATCCGGGACAGGGACGTTAGATACGCAGTATTTT. Protein sequence: CASRSGTGTLDTQYF.

The J gene is TRBJ1-1, the V gene TRBV4-1; D unclear. The CDR3 sequence is 14 residues long. The V gene lost 6 bases and the J gene lost 7 bases, with 18 bases spanning the gap. The V gene's germline CDR1 is MGHRA and CDR2 YSYEKL. The CDR3, as DNA: TGCGCCAGCAGTCACGTGGGTGGACCGAGTGAAGCTTTCTTT. Its protein product is CASSHVGGPSEAFF.

The rearrangement links TRBV6-5 to TRBJ2-1; TRBD2 agrees at 7 bases. This CDR3 spans 15 amino acids. Germline CDR1 and CDR2: MNHEY and SVGAGI. V dropped 10 bases and J dropped 0; count of bases not matched to a gene: 9. This CDR3 reads CATNAGTNSYNEQFF. CDR3 DNA: TGTGCCACAAATGCAGGGACTAACTCCTACAATGAGCAGTTCTTC.

This chain links TRBV7-7 with TRBJ1-1; no clear D gene. The CDR3 runs to 13 residues. V lost 1 base and J 1 base, leaving 4 bases between the germline ends. The germline V gene encodes CDR1 SSHAT and CDR2 FNYEAQ (reference sequence). Here the CDR3 reads CASSLGQNTEAFF. CDR3 coding DNA: TGTGCCAGCAGCTTAGGGCAGAACACTGAAGCTTTCTTT.

This chain links TRBV28 with TRBJ1-2, with D unclear. Germline V gene sequence: CDR1 MDHEN, CDR2 SYDVKM. V was cut by 5 bases and J by 4 bases, with 14 bases left in between. The CDR3 sequence is 14 residues long. CDR3 in DNA: TGTGCCAGCAGTCCGCGGGGAGCCCCCTATGGCTACACCTTC. This codes for CASSPRGAPYGYTF.

In this sample, this clone turned up once. The chain is built from TRBV5-1 and TRBJ1-6; D remains ambiguous. Trimming cost V 0 bases and J 4 bases, with 8 bases left between them. The CDR3 runs 15 residues. Germline V gives CDR1 SGHRS, CDR2 YFSETQ. CDR3 residues: CASSLESSYNSPLHF. CDR3 DNA sequence: TGCGCCAGCAGCTTGGAGAGCAGTTATAATTCACCCCTCCACTTT.

This clone was found a few times. The J gene is TRBJ1-6, the V gene TRBV10-2; no definite D call. The V gene lost 7 bases and the J gene lost 10 bases, with 14 bases spanning the gap. The CDR3 is made up of 13 amino acids. Germline V gives CDR1 WSHSY, CDR2 SAAADI. The CDR3 loop is CASIDGRNSPLHF. In nucleotides, the CDR3 is TGCGCCAGCATAGACGGGAGGAACTCACCCCTCCACTTT.

The chain uses TRBV27 and TRBJ2-1; D is perhaps TRBD2 (5 bases). Per germline, CDR1 MNHEY and CDR2 SMNVEV (reference sequence). V was shortened by 5 bases and J by 3 bases, with 11 bases between the two germline ends. The CDR3 is 14 residues long. The CDR3 spells CASSPGGVYNEQFF. The CDR3 DNA reads as TGTGCCAGCAGTCCAGGAGGAGTCTACAATGAGCAGTTCTTC.

The chain carries TRBV28 and TRBJ2-7, with D perhaps assigned TRBD1 or TRBD2 (5 bases each). Per germline, CDR1 MDHEN and CDR2 SYDVKM. This CDR3 contains 14 residues. Trimming took 1 base from V and 5 from J, leaving 12 bases between them. CDR3 amino acids: CASSLSQGANEQYF. CDR3 sequence (DNA): TGTGCCAGCAGTTTATCCCAGGGAGCGAACGAGCAGTACTTC.

This clone was detected only once. The V gene is TRBV19, the J gene TRBJ2-1; perhaps TRBD2 as D (6 bases). The CDR3 has 13 amino acids. The germline V gene has CDR1 LNHDA and CDR2 SQIVND (reference sequence). V gave up 6 bases and J gave up 2 bases, with 8 bases separating them. CDR3 protein: CASSGSTYNEQFF. In DNA, the CDR3 is TGTGCCAGTAGCGGGAGTACCTACAATGAGCAGTTCTTC. Together with reference TRBV19 and TRBJ2-1, the CDR3 gives the full variable domain: DGGITQSPKYLFRKEGQNVTLSCEQNLNHDAMYWYRQDPGQGLRLIYYSQIVNDFQKGDIAEGYSVSREKKESFPLTVTSAQKNPTAFYLCASSGSTYNEQFFGPGTRLTVL.

The rearrangement links TRBV11-3 to TRBJ2-7; a possible D gene is TRBD1 (5 bases). Deletions cut 2 bases from V and 2 bases from J, with 10 bases between. In germline, CDR1 is SGHNT, CDR2 YENEEA. The CDR3 consists of 14 residues. CDR3 sequence (DNA): TGTGCCAGCAGCTTATATGACAGACCCTACGAGCAGTACTTC. Residues: CASSLYDRPYEQYF.

This clone was recorded once. The V gene is TRBV18, the J gene TRBJ2-1, with D unresolved. Germline assignment: CDR1 KGHSH and CDR2 LQKENI. V lost 0 bases to trimming and J lost 7 bases, with 16 bases between them. This CDR3 contains 16 residues. The CDR3 sequence is CASSPPSGPSTNEQFF. The CDR3 DNA is TGTGCCAGCTCACCACCTTCGGGTCCATCGACAAATGAGCAGTTCTTC.